Presented here are 12 T cell receptor beta chains from one specimen sequenced in a study of blood T cell repertoires in COVID-19. Libraries were prepared by immunoSEQ multiplex PCR; TCRdb keeps only in-frame clonotypes and omits some of them. The data contain about 220,000 clones, 82% of them singletons. The sample comprised peripheral blood. The source of these receptors is a woman in her seventies with COVID-19, enrolled during active disease.

V usage is TRBV6-5 and J usage is TRBJ2-1, with 7 bases lining up with TRBD1. CDR3 size: 14 residues. The J segment lost 7 bases and the V segment lost 5 bases, leaving 8 bases of the junction unmatched. The germline CDR1 and CDR2 sequences are MNHEY and SVGAGI. In DNA form, the CDR3 reads TGTGCCAGCAGTATACAGGGGTCTTGGAATGAGCAGTTCTTC. Translation gives CASSIQGSWNEQFF.

The chain combines TRBV7-2 with TRBJ1-2; D is possibly TRBD1 (6 bases). The germline CDR1 and CDR2 sequences are SGHTA and FQGNSA. The CDR3 runs to 14 residues. The V gene lost 5 bases and the J gene lost 4 bases, with 14 bases spanning the gap. CDR3 amino acids: CASSPTGSPYGYTF. For the CDR3, the DNA is TGTGCCAGCAGCCCTACAGGGTCCCCCTATGGCTACACCTTC.

This clone appeared a few times. The CDR3 region has the DNA TGTGCCAGCAGGGTGACACCTGATTCACCCCTCCACTTT. Protein product: CASRVTPDSPLHF. The chain uses TRBV5-4 and TRBJ1-6; the D is unclear. The V gene's germline CDR1 is SGHNT and CDR2 YYREEE (reference sequence). V lost 5 bases, J lost 8 bases, and 11 bases lay in between. The CDR3 length is 13 residues.

The CDR3 DNA sequence: TGTGCCAGCAGCTTGGCAGTAGCGGAATATAGCGCAATGAGGCAGTTCTTC. This codes for CASSLAVAEYSAMRQFF. This chain joins TRBV5-5 and TRBJ2-1, with a possible D match to TRBD2 (6 bases). CDR1 is SGHKS and CDR2 is YYEKEE in the germline V gene (reference sequence). The CDR3 totals 17 residues. V was clipped by 0 bases and J by 12 bases, with 25 bases between them.

This chain connects TRBV3-1 (or the pseudogene TRBV3-2) to TRBJ1-1, with no clear D. CDR1 and CDR2 from the germline V gene are LGHDT and YNNKEL (reference sequence). The V and J ends lost 1 base and 0 bases respectively, with 9 bases between them. The CDR3 is 15 residues long. Here the CDR3 reads CASSQGGRMNTEAFF. Written as DNA, the CDR3 is TGTGCCAGCAGCCAAGGTGGCAGGATGAACACTGAAGCTTTCTTT.

The chain employs TRBV19 and TRBJ2-1; TRBD2 might be the D (6 bases). CDR3 length: 12 amino acids. V dropped 7 bases and J dropped 10 bases, with 14 bases sitting between them. Germline-derived CDR1 and CDR2 are LNHDA and SQIVND (reference sequence). The CDR3 sequence is CASNTRLGEQFF. Here the CDR3 DNA reads TGTGCCAGTAATACACGACTAGGGGAGCAGTTCTTC. The variable domain in full, with the rest retrieved from reference TRBV19 and TRBJ2-1, is DGGITQSPKYLFRKEGQNVTLSCEQNLNHDAMYWYRQDPGQGLRLIYYSQIVNDFQKGDIAEGYSVSREKKESFPLTVTSAQKNPTAFYLCASNTRLGEQFFGPGTRLTVL.

The rearrangement uses TRBV30 and TRBJ1-1, with D tentatively TRBD1 (5 bases). From germline, CDR1 is GTSNPN and CDR2 SVGIG (reference sequence). CDR3 length: 14 residues. CDR3 nucleotides: TGTGCTGGTCGGCAGGGCAGATTGAACACTGAAGCTTTCTTT. It codes for CAGRQGRLNTEAFF.

V is TRBV5-1 and J is TRBJ2-4, with TRBD2 matching over 9 bases. Trimming at V came to 3 bases and at J to 7 bases, leaving 8 bases not matched to a gene. Germline lookup yields CDR1 SGHRS and CDR2 YFSETQ. CDR3 length: 15 amino acids. This CDR3 is CASSSGLAKRNIQYF. In nucleotides, the CDR3 is TGCGCCAGCAGCTCGGGACTAGCAAAAAGGAACATTCAGTACTTC.

The CDR3 loop reads CASSFRKGTGELFF. CDR3 coding DNA: TGTGCCAGCAGCTTTAGGAAGGGGACCGGGGAGCTGTTTTTT. This chain joins TRBV7-2 and TRBJ2-2, with D possibly being TRBD1 (5 bases). Germline lookup yields CDR1 SGHTA and CDR2 FQGNSA. The V end lost 3 bases, the J end lost 5 bases, and 10 bases lay between the germline ends. The CDR3 sequence is 14 residues long.

The chain has TRBV28 and TRBJ1-2; 8 bases fit TRBD1. The CDR3 has 14 residues. Germline assignment: CDR1 MDHEN and CDR2 SYDVKM. V trimming: 3 bases; J trimming: 4 bases; junction bases outside the gene matches: 4. This CDR3 reads CASSLAGTGYGYTF. Written as DNA, the CDR3 is TGTGCCAGCAGTTTGGCAGGGACAGGCTATGGCTACACCTTC.

The V gene is TRBV7-3, the J gene TRBJ2-3; 8 nucleotides line up with TRBD1. V lost 5 bases to trimming and J lost 3 bases; unmatched junction nucleotides: 7. From germline, CDR1 is SGHTA and CDR2 FQGTGA. The CDR3 consists of 15 residues. CDR3 sequence (DNA): TGTGCCAGCAGCCTCCAGGGGGCCTGGACAGATACGCAGTATTTT. It encodes CASSLQGAWTDTQYF.

In this sample, this clone turned up once. V gene TRBV7-8 combines with J gene TRBJ1-2; TRBD1 is a possible D gene (6 bases). From germline, CDR1 is SGHVS and CDR2 FQNEAQ. Trimming cost V 3 bases and J 2 bases, with 13 bases left between them. The CDR3 spans 15 residues. CDR3 coding DNA: TGTGCCAGCAGCTTTTCGCCGGGACAAAACTATGGCTACACCTTC. It yields the protein CASSFSPGQNYGYTF.